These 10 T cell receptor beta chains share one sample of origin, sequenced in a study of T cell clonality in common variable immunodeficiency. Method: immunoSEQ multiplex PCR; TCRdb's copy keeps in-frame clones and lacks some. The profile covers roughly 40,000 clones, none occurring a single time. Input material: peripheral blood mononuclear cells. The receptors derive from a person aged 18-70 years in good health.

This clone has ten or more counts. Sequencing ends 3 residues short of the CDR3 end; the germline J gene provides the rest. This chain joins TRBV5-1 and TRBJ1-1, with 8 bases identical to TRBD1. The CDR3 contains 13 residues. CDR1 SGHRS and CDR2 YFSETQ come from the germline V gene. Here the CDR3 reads CASSSQGAGEAFF. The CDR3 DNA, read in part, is TGCGCCAGCAGCTCCCAGGGGGCAGGGGAA.

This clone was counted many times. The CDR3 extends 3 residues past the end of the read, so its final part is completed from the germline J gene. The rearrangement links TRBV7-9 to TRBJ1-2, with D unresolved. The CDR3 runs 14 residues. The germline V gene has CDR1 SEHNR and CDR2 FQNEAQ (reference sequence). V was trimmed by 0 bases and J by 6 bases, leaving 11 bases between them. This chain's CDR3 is CASSLALGYNGYTF. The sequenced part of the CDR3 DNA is TGTGCCAGCAGCTTAGCGTTAGGGTACAATGGC.

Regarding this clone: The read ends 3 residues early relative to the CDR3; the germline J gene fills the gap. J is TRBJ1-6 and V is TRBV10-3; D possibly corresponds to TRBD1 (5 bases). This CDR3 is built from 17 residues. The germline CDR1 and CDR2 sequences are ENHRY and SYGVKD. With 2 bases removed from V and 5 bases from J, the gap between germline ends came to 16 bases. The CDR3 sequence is CAISEAPRGIHNSPLHF. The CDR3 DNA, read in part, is TGTGCCATCAGTGAGGCCCCTCGGGGGATCCATAATTCACCC.

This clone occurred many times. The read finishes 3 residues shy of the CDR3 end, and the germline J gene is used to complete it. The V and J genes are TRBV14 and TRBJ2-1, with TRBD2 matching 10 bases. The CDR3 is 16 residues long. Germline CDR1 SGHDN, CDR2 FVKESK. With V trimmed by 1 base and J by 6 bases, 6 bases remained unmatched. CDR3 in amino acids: CASSQGGSGRGNEQFF. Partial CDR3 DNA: TGTGCCAGCAGCCAAGGGGGCAGCGGGAGGGGCAATGAG.

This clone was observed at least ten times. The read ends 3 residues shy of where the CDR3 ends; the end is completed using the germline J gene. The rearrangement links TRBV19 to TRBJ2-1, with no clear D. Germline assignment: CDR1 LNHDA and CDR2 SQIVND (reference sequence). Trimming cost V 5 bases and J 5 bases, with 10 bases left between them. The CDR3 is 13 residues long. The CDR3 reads CASSLYVHNEQFF. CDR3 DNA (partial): TGTGCCAGTAGTCTCTACGTCCACAATGAG.

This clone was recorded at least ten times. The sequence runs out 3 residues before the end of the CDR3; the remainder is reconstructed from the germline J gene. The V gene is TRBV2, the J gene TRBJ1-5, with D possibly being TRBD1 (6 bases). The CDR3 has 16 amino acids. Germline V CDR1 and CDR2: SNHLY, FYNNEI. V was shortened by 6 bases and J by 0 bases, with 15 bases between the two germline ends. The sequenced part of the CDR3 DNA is TGTGCCAGCAGCCCGGACAGAACAAGTAGCAATCAGCCC. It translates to CASSPDRTSSNQP. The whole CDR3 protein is CASSPDRTSSNQPQHF.

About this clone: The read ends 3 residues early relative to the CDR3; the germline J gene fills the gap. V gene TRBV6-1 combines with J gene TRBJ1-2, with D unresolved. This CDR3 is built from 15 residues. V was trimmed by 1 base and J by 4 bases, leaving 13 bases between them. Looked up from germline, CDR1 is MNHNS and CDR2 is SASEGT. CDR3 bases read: TGTGCCAGCAGTGAAGTCCCCCGTTCGGGCTATGGC. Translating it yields CASSEVPRSGYG. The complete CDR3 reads CASSEVPRSGYGYTF.

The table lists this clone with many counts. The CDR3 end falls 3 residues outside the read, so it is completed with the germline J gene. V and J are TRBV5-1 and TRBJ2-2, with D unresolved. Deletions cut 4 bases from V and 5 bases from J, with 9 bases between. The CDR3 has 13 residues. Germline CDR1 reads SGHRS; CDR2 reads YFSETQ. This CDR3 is CASSMLRTGELFF. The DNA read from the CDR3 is TGCGCCAGCAGCATGTTGAGGACCGGGGAG.

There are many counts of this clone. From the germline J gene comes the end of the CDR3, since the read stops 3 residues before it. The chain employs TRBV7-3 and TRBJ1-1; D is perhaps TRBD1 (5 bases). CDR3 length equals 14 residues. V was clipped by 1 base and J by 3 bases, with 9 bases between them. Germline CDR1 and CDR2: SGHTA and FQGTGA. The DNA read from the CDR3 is TGTGCCAGCAGCTTAAGTCCGGGGGACACTGAA. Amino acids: CASSLSPGDTE. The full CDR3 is CASSLSPGDTEAFF.

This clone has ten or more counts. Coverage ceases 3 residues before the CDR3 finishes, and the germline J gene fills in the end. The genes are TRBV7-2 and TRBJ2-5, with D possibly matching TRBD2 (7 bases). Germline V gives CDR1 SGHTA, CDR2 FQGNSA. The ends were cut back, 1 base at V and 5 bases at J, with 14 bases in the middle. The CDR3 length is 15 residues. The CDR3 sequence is CASSLVSRGGETQYF. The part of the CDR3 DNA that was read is TGTGCCAGCAGCTTAGTTAGTAGGGGGGGCGAGACC.